This T cell receptor (beta chain) was identified during a study of post-analysis software for immune sequencing data. Study information: Relapsing-remitting, secondary progressive and progressive-relapsing multiple sclerosis courses were included.

Regarding the study as a whole: Patients carried 4 or 5 TRBV segments more frequently than controls did, and TRBV5-6, TRBV5-1 and TRBV20-1 were among them. When the samples were clustered directly with F measure, those that had been prepared in the same batch showed strong co-clustering.

J lost 3 bases, V lost 6 bases, and 9 bases had no gene match. Germline assignment: CDR1 DFQATT and CDR2 SNEGSKA (reference sequence). CDR3 length: 14 residues. The sample holds a few counts of this clonotype. Its matching antigen is unknown. Unique molecular identifiers were built into the TCR beta cDNA libraries. Input amounts of roughly 0.9 to 10 million T cells were used. These gave roughly 500,000 cDNA molecules, so each molecule approximated one T cell. TCRdb reprocessed the PCR reads with MiXCR, giving one entry per CDR3 protein. Found here are around 770,000 distinct CDR3 sequences, roughly 50% of them singletons; the top ten hold approximately 4.4%.

This chain links TRBV20-1 with TRBJ2-7; 9 bases are a match to TRBD1. The sequencing input was blood. The sequence derives from a girl aged 5-17 years with multiple sclerosis. The CDR3 is CSASTGTGNYEQYF. The CDR3 DNA is TGCAGTGCGTCGACCGGGACAGGGAACTACGAGCAGTACTTC.